The present entry profiles one T cell receptor (beta chain) with its context. Its antigen is currently unknown. The junction had 6 bases not matched to a gene; V was cut back by 8 bases and J by 1 base. The CDR3 runs to 14 residues. CDR1 is KGHSH, CDR2 LQKENI, per germline. The use of a sample-barcoded 5' primer and a J-beta primer mix characterized a second PCR of roughly 7 to 11 cycles. Tagging of each cDNA molecule was performed by a template-switch adaptor with 12 random nucleotides. TCRdb reanalysed the 5' RACE reads using MiXCR and keeps one entry per CDR3 protein. The sample has around 1,500,000 distinct CDR3 sequences; around two fifths are singletons. At least 5 micrograms of total RNA were extracted per sample. The sample originates from a study of blood T cells in healthy people across ages. Study results and caveats: Versus aged donors, long-lived donors had higher diversity and more naive CD4+ cells.

The clonotype originates from a woman between 18 and 29 years old in good health. Sequenced material: blood. The V call is TRBV18, the J call TRBJ2-5; 8 bases fit TRBD2. CDR3 amino acids: CASLQAGVQETQYF. The CDR3, as DNA: TGTGCCAGCCTTCAAGCGGGAGTCCAAGAGACCCAGTACTTC.